Listed below are T cell receptor beta chains from one sample, sequenced in a study of T cells after somatic rescue of genetic block. The data were produced by immunoSEQ multiplex PCR, yet TCRdb's version contains in-frame clones alone and is incomplete. The table shows 50,000 to 60,000 clones, with approximately 96% occurring only once. The sequenced sample was peripheral blood mononuclear cells (PBMCs). These receptors came from a child under two years old. Both conserved end residues are part of each CDR3. D genes are given only for firm matches. Only part of the rows carry a size: once, few, many, or a class if the clone is expanded.

clone_size j_call v_call d_call cdr3_aa cdr3_nt
- TRBJ2-1 TRBV6-1 - CASSEAYNEQFF TGTGCCAGCAGTGAAGCTTACAATGAGCAGTTCTTC
- TRBJ1-5 TRBV4-1 - CASSQGYSNQPQHF TGCGCCAGCAGCCAAGGATATAGCAATCAGCCCCAGCATTTT
- TRBJ2-3 TRBV13 TRBD2 CASSVSSGRTADTQYF TGTGCCAGCAGCGTATCTAGCGGGAGGACGGCAGATACGCAGTATTTT
- TRBJ2-5 TRBV27 - CASSLQGETQYF TGTGCCAGCAGTTTACAGGGAGAGACCCAGTACTTC
- TRBJ2-2 TRBV7-9 - CASSLEGKLFF TGTGCCAGCAGCTTAGAGGGAAAGCTGTTTTTT
- TRBJ1-2 TRBV5-1 - CASSLPPREGYTF TGCGCCAGCAGCCTCCCACCCAGGGAGGGCTACACCTTC
- TRBJ2-7 TRBV2 - CASSDFVVYEQYF TGTGCCAGCAGTGATTTCGTTGTCTACGAGCAGTACTTC
- TRBJ2-3 TRBV28 - CASSSATDTQYF TGTGCCAGCAGTTCGGCGACAGATACGCAGTATTTT
- TRBJ2-7 TRBV6-5 TRBD1 CASSYAGQGAYEQYF TGTGCCAGCAGTTACGCGGGACAGGGGGCGTACGAGCAGTACTTC
- TRBJ1-2 TRBV5-1 - CASSLAANYGYTF TGCGCCAGCAGCTTGGCAGCTAACTATGGCTACACCTTC
- TRBJ2-7 TRBV7-2 TRBD2 CASSLPGGPYEQYF TGTGCCAGCAGCTTACCGGGAGGGCCTTACGAGCAGTACTTC
- TRBJ1-4 TRBV4-2 - CASSQDLGEKLFF TGTGCCAGCAGCCAAGATCTCGGGGAAAAACTGTTTTTT
- TRBJ2-3 TRBV5-1 - CASSLSTDTQYF TGCGCCAGCAGCTTGAGCACAGATACGCAGTATTTT
- TRBJ2-3 TRBV10-2 - CASRALVSTDTQYF TGCGCCAGCAGAGCACTAGTCAGCACAGATACGCAGTATTTT
- TRBJ2-3 TRBV19 TRBD2 CASSIASGSTDTQYF TGTGCCAGTAGTATAGCTAGCGGGAGCACAGATACGCAGTATTTT
- TRBJ1-2 TRBV4-2 - CASSQDYGYTF TGTGCCAGCAGCCAGGACTATGGCTACACCTTC
- TRBJ2-7 TRBV6-5 - CASSYSGSPYEQYF TGTGCCAGCAGTTACAGTGGCAGTCCCTACGAGCAGTACTTC
- TRBJ2-7 TRBV28 TRBD1 CASDRTGVNEQYF TGTGCCAGCGACAGGACAGGGGTCAACGAGCAGTACTTC
- TRBJ1-6 TRBV6-6 - CASSYLSTGSNSPLHF TGTGCCAGCAGTTACTTATCGACAGGTAGCAATTCACCCCTCCACTTT
once TRBJ2-7 TRBV2 - CASSVQAYEQYF TGTGCCAGCAGTGTGCAGGCCTACGAGCAGTACTTC
- TRBJ2-1 TRBV7-3 - CASSLASSYNEQFF TGTGCCAGCAGCTTAGCGAGCTCCTACAATGAGCAGTTCTTC
- TRBJ2-3 TRBV21-1 - CASSTSSGSESDTQYF TGTGCCAGCAGCACTTCTAGCGGGAGTGAATCAGATACGCAGTATTTT
- TRBJ2-7 TRBV4-2 TRBD2 CASSQAPGGVQYF TGTGCCAGCAGCCAAGCGCCCGGGGGGGTGCAGTACTTC
- TRBJ1-2 TRBV5-1 - CASYSSWGYGYTF TGCGCCAGCTACAGTAGTTGGGGCTATGGCTACACCTTC
- TRBJ2-1 TRBV7-3 TRBD1 CASSSQGAIYNEQFF TGTGCCAGCAGCTCACAGGGGGCGATCTACAATGAGCAGTTCTTC
- TRBJ2-7 TRBV6-5 TRBD1 CASSYSGQGEEQYF TGTGCCAGCAGTTACTCAGGACAGGGAGAGGAGCAGTACTTC
- TRBJ2-7 TRBV14 - CASSQAGAYEQYF TGTGCCAGCAGCCAAGCGGGAGCCTACGAGCAGTACTTC
- TRBJ1-1 TRBV29-1 - CQTSADAEAFF TGCCAGACATCTGCGGACGCTGAAGCTTTCTTT
few TRBJ1-5 TRBV19 - CASSRWPGNQPQHF TGTGCCAGTAGTAGGTGGCCAGGGAATCAGCCCCAGCATTTT
- TRBJ2-7 TRBV5-1 TRBD1 CASSFYRGPSSYEQYF TGCGCCAGCAGCTTCTACAGGGGGCCAAGCTCCTACGAGCAGTACTTC
- TRBJ2-6 TRBV28 TRBD2 CASSSASGRAGANVLTF TGTGCCAGCAGTTCCGCTAGCGGGAGGGCTGGGGCCAACGTCCTGACTTTC
- TRBJ2-3 TRBV5-1 TRBD2 CASSFEAGGPDTQYF TGCGCCAGCAGCTTTGAGGCGGGAGGGCCAGATACGCAGTATTTT
- TRBJ2-7 TRBV4-1 - CASSQGVSYEQYF TGCGCCAGCAGCCAAGGGGTCTCCTACGAGCAGTACTTC
once TRBJ2-7 TRBV29-1 - CSVRTVYEQYF TGCAGCGTTCGGACAGTCTACGAGCAGTACTTC
few TRBJ1-4 TRBV19 - CASSPRQAFNEKLFF TGTGCCAGTAGTCCCCGACAGGCGTTTAATGAAAAACTGTTTTTT
- TRBJ1-2 TRBV6-9 TRBD1 CASSYGTGGGYTF TGTGCCAGCAGTTACGGGACAGGGGGCGGCTACACCTTC
- TRBJ1-6 TRBV2 - CASSGGSNSPLHF TGTGCCAGCAGTGGGGGGTCCAATTCACCCCTCCACTTT
- TRBJ2-1 TRBV4-2 TRBD2 CASSPLAGGGYNEQFF TGTGCCAGCAGCCCCCTAGCGGGAGGCGGCTACAATGAGCAGTTCTTC
- TRBJ2-7 TRBV11-2 TRBD2 CASSLTSGSYEQYF TGTGCCAGCAGCTTAACTAGCGGGAGTTACGAGCAGTACTTC
- TRBJ2-7 TRBV10-2 - CASSDYSYEQYF TGCGCCAGCAGTGACTACTCCTACGAGCAGTACTTC
- TRBJ2-1 TRBV5-5 TRBD2 CASSFGLAGLYNEQFF TGTGCCAGCAGCTTTGGTCTAGCGGGACTCTACAATGAGCAGTTCTTC
- TRBJ2-2 TRBV4-3 TRBD2 CASSQLLAGGPGELFF TGCGCCAGCAGCCAACTTCTAGCGGGAGGGCCCGGGGAGCTGTTTTTT
- TRBJ2-1 TRBV27 - CASSLELAHYNEQFF TGTGCCAGCAGTTTGGAACTAGCCCACTACAATGAGCAGTTCTTC
- TRBJ2-7 TRBV7-2 TRBD2 CASSLAGTSAYEQYF TGTGCCAGCAGCTTAGCCGGGACTAGCGCCTACGAGCAGTACTTC
- TRBJ2-7 TRBV5-6 TRBD2 CASSSGLAVSYEQYF TGTGCCAGCAGCTCCGGACTAGCGGTTTCCTACGAGCAGTACTTC
- TRBJ1-1 TRBV28 - CASSLVRNTEAFF TGTGCCAGCAGTTTGGTGAGGAACACTGAAGCTTTCTTT
- TRBJ2-7 TRBV7-8 TRBD1 CASSPGGTGGSYEQYF TGTGCCAGCAGCCCAGGAGGGACAGGGGGCTCCTACGAGCAGTACTTC